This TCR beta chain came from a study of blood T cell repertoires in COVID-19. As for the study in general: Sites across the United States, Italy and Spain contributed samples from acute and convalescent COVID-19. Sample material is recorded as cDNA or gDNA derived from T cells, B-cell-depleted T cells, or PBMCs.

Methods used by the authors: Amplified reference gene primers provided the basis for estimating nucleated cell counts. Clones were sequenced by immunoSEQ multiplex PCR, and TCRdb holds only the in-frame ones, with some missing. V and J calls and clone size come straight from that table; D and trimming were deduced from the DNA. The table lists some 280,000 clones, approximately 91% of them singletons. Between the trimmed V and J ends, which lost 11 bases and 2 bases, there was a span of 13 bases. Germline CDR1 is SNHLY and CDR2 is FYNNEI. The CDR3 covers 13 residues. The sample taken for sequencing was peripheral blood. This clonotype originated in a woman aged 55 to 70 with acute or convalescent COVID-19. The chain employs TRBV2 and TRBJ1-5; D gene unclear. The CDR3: CAGALEGNQPQHF. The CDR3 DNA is TGTGCCGGTGCTTTAGAGGGCAATCAGCCCCAGCATTTT.